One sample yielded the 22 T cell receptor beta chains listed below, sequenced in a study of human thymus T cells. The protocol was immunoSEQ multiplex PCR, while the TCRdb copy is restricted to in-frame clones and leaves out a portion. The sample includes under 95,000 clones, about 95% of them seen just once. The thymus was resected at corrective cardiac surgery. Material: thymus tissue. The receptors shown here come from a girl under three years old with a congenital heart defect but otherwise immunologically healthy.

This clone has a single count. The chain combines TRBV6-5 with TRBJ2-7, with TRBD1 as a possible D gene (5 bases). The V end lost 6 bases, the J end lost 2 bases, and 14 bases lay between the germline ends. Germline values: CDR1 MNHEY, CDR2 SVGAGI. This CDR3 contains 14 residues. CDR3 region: CASRPTAATYEQYF. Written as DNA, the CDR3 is TGTGCCAGCAGACCGACAGCCGCCACCTACGAGCAGTACTTC.

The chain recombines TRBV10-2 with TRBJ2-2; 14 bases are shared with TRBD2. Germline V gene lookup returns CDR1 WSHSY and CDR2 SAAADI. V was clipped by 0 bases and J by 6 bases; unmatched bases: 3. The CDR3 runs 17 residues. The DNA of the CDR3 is TGCGCCAGCAGTGAGTCGGGACTAGCGGGAGCTGCCGGGGAGCTGTTTTTT. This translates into CASSESGLAGAAGELFF.

For the CDR3, the DNA is TGTGCCACCCAACAGACAGGGAGGGGGGACACTGAAGCTTTCTTT. As protein: CATQQTGRGDTEAFF. The J gene is TRBJ1-1, the V gene TRBV7-2; 7 positions agree with TRBD1. The V gene's germline CDR1 is SGHTA and CDR2 FQGNSA. This CDR3 has 15 residues. Unmatched junction bases numbered 14, after V lost 10 bases and J lost 3 bases.

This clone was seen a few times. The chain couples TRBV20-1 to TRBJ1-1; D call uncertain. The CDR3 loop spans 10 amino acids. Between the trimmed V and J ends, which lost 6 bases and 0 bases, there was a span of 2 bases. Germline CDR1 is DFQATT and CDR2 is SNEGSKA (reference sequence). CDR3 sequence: CSAMNTEAFF. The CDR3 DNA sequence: TGCAGTGCCATGAACACTGAAGCTTTCTTT.

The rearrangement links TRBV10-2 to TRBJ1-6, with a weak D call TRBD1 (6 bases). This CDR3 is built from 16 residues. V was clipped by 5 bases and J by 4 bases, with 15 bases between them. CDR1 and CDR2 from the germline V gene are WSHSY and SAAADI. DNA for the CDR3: TGCGCCAGCAGTCAACAGGGAAGTCGATATAATTCACCCCTCCACTTT. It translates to CASSQQGSRYNSPLHF.

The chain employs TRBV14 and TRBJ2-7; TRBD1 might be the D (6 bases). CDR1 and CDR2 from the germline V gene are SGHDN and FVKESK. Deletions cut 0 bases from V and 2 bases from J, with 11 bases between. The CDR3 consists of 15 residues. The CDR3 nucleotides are TGTGCCAGCAGCCAAGATCGGGACACAACCTACGAGCAGTACTTC. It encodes CASSQDRDTTYEQYF.

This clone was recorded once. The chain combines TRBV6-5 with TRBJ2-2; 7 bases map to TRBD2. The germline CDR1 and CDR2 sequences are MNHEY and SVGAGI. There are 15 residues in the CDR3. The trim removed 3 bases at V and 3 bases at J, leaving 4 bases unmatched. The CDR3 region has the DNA TGTGCCAGCAGTTATCGGCGGGAGTACACCGGGGAGCTGTTTTTT. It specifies CASSYRREYTGELFF.

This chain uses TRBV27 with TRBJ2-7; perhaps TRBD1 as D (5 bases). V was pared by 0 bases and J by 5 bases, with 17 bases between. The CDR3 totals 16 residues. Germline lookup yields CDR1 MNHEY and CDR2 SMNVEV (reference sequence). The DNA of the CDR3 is TGTGCCAGCAGTTTATCCCCGGTTGAAGGGGAAGACGAGCAGTACTTC. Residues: CASSLSPVEGEDEQYF.

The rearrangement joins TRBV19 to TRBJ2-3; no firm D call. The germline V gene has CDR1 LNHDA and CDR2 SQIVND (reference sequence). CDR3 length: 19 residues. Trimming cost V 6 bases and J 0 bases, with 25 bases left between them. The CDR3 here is CASSRLPQAVLPSTDTQYF. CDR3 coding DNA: TGTGCCAGTAGCCGGTTACCTCAGGCCGTACTTCCTAGCACAGATACGCAGTATTTT.

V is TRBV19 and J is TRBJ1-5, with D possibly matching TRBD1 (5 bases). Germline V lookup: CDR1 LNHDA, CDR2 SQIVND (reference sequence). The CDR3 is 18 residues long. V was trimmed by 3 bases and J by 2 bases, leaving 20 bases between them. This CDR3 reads CASSILIQTGRGNQPQHF. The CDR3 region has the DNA TGTGCCAGTAGTATTCTTATTCAGACTGGCAGGGGCAATCAGCCCCAGCATTTT.

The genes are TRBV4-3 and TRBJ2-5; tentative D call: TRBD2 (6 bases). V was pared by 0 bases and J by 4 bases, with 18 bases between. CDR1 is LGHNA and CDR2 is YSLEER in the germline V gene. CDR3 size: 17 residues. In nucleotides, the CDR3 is TGCGCCAGCAGCCAAGATAATCGGGGTAGCGGATTAGAGACCCAGTACTTC. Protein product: CASSQDNRGSGLETQYF.

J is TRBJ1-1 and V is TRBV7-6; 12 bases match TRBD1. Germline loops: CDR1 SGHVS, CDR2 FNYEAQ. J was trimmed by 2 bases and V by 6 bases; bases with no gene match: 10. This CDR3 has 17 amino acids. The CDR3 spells CASSLVPGQGANTEAFF. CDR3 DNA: TGTGCCAGCAGTCTCGTCCCGGGACAGGGGGCAAACACTGAAGCTTTCTTT.

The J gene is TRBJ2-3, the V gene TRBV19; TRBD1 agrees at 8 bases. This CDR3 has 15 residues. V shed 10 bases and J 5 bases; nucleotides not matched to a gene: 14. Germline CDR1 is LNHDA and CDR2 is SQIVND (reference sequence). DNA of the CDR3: TGTGCCAAAAACAGCTCAGGGGGCGCGGGAGATACGCAGTATTTT. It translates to CAKNSSGGAGDTQYF. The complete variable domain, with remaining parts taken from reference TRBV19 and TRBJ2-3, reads DGGITQSPKYLFRKEGQNVTLSCEQNLNHDAMYWYRQDPGQGLRLIYYSQIVNDFQKGDIAEGYSVSREKKESFPLTVTSAQKNPTAFYLCAKNSSGGAGDTQYFGPGTRLTVL.

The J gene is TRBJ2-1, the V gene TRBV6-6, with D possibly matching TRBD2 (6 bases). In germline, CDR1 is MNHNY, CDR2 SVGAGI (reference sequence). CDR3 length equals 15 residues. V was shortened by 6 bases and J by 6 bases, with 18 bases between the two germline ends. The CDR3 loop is CASSSTRRGSNEQFF. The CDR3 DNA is TGTGCCAGCAGCTCAACTAGGAGGGGATCCAATGAGCAGTTCTTC.

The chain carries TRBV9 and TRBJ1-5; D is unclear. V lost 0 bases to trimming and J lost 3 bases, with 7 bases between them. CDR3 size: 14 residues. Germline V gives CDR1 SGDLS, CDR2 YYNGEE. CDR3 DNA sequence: TGTGCCAGCAGCGTAGGCCAGGTCAATCAGCCCCAGCATTTT. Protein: CASSVGQVNQPQHF.

In DNA form, the CDR3 reads TGTGCCAGCAGTCCCGACGGGTTTCCCTACGAGCAGTACTTC. It codes for CASSPDGFPYEQYF. This sequence joins TRBV28 and TRBJ2-7; no definite D call. CDR1 MDHEN and CDR2 SYDVKM come from the germline V gene. V dropped 5 bases and J dropped 2 bases, with 13 bases sitting between them. The length of the CDR3 is 14 residues.

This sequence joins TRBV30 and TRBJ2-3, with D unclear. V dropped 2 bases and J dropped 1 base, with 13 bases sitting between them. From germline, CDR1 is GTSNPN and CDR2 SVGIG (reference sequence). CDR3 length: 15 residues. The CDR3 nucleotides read TGTGCCTGGAGTTGGTCGCTCCGGGGCACAGATACGCAGTATTTT. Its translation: CAWSWSLRGTDTQYF.

DNA for the CDR3: TGTGCCAGCAGAACTAGCGGGAGGAAATGGGATGAGCAGTTCTTC. Translated, it gives CASRTSGRKWDEQFF. The chain is built from TRBV27 and TRBJ2-1; 12 bases are shared with TRBD2. There are 15 residues in the CDR3. Losses at the gene ends were 6 bases for V and 8 bases for J; bases not matched to a gene: 8. Per the germline V gene, CDR1 is MNHEY and CDR2 is SMNVEV (reference sequence).

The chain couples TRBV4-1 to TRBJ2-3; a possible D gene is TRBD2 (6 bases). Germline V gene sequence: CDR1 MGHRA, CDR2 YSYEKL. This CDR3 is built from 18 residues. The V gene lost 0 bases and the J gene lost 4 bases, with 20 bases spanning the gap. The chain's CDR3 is CASSQDSSTGVEADTQYF. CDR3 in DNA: TGCGCCAGCAGCCAAGATTCCTCCACGGGAGTGGAGGCAGATACGCAGTATTTT.

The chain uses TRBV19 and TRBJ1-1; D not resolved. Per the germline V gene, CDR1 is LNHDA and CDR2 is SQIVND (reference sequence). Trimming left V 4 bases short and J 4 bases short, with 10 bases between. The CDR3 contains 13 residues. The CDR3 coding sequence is TGTGCCAGTAGTACCACAACCACCACTGAAGCTTTCTTT. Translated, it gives CASSTTTTTEAFF.

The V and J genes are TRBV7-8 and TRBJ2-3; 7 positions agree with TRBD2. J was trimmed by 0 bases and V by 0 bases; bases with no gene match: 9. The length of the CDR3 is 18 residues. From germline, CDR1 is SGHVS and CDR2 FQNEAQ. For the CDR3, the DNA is TGTGCCAGCAGCTTAGCGCGGGGGAAGGGGCCAAGCACAGATACGCAGTATTTT. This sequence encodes CASSLARGKGPSTDTQYF.

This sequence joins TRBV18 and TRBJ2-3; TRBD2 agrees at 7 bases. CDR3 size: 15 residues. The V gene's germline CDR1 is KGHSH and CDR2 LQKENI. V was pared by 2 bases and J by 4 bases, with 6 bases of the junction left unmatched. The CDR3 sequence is CASSPGRECPDTQYF. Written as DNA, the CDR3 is TGTGCCAGCTCACCAGGGCGGGAGTGCCCAGATACGCAGTATTTT.